The 16 T cell receptor beta chains below were found in one sample sequenced in a study of cytomegalovirus exposure and HLA in healthy donors. Both 60 Vbeta primers and 13 Jbeta primers went into the PCR. Measured with immunoSEQ multiplex PCR; TCRdb has only the in-frame clones, and not every one. Among approximately 90,000 clones listed, roughly 71% were seen once. Sequences were obtained from PBMCs. These receptor sequences come from a woman between 40 and 55 years old in good health and CMV-seronegative.

The genes are TRBV5-1 and TRBJ1-1, with 7 positions matching TRBD1. CDR3 length: 16 amino acids. V shed 6 bases and J 4 bases; nucleotides not matched to a gene: 15. Germline V gene data show CDR1 as SGHRS and CDR2 as YFSETQ. The CDR3, as DNA: TGCGCCAGCACGACAGGGTTTGGTTTTTCGGGCACTGAAGCTTTCTTT. Amino acids: CASTTGFGFSGTEAFF.

The chain carries TRBV5-4 and TRBJ2-1; D is ambiguous. Germline-derived CDR1 and CDR2 are SGHNT and YYREEE (reference sequence). Trimming shortened V by 5 bases and J by 5 bases, and 17 bases separated the two germline ends. This CDR3 spans 15 amino acids. In nucleotides, the CDR3 is TGTGCCAGCAGTCCCACTTCGGTGAGCAACAATGAGCAGTTCTTC. Translated: CASSPTSVSNNEQFF.

Remarks on this clone: The sample contains more than one DNA sequence encoding this CDR3. The CDR3 DNA is TGTGCTAGTGGCTTAGAGACCAGGGGACACGAGCAGTACTTC. Translating it yields CASGLETRGHEQYF. V and J are TRBV12-5 and TRBJ2-7; possibly TRBD1 for D (6 bases). The V end lost 6 bases, the J end lost 5 bases, and 17 bases lay between the germline ends. CDR1 LGHNT and CDR2 FRNRAP come from the germline V gene. The CDR3 runs to 14 residues.

This clone was detected a few times. The gene calls are TRBV19 and TRBJ2-1, with 9 bases that match TRBD2. The germline gives CDR1 LNHDA, CDR2 SQIVND (reference sequence). The length of the CDR3 is 15 residues. The trim removed 5 bases at V and 2 bases at J, leaving 4 bases unmatched. CDR3 amino acids: CASSLRGGAYNEQFF. Here the CDR3 DNA reads TGTGCCAGTAGTCTGCGCGGGGGGGCCTACAATGAGCAGTTCTTC. Combining the CDR3 with reference TRBV19 and TRBJ2-1 gives the whole variable domain DGGITQSPKYLFRKEGQNVTLSCEQNLNHDAMYWYRQDPGQGLRLIYYSQIVNDFQKGDIAEGYSVSREKKESFPLTVTSAQKNPTAFYLCASSLRGGAYNEQFFGPGTRLTVL.

The chain carries TRBV20-1 and TRBJ2-7; TRBD2 matches at 7 bases. CDR1 is DFQATT and CDR2 is SNEGSKA in the germline V gene (reference sequence). The CDR3 consists of 11 residues. This chain's CDR3 is CTHRGGYEQYF. CDR3 DNA: TGCACCCATCGCGGGGGCTACGAGCAGTACTTC.

The chain has TRBV11-2 and TRBJ1-5; 8 bases map to TRBD1. Germline V gene lookup returns CDR1 SGHAT and CDR2 FQNNGV. After removal of 5 bases from V and 7 bases from J, the junction contained 7 bases not matched to a gene. This CDR3 is 14 amino acids long. The CDR3 is CASSNLQGGQPQHF. The CDR3 DNA follows: TGTGCCAGCAGCAACCTACAGGGGGGCCAGCCCCAGCATTTT.

This clone occurred once. J is TRBJ2-1 and V is TRBV6-6, with a tentative D call TRBD2 (7 bases). The germline CDR1 and CDR2 sequences are MNHNY and SVGAGI (reference sequence). V lost 0 bases to trimming and J lost 9 bases, with 12 bases between them. The length of the CDR3 is 14 residues. The CDR3 here is CASSYSSGGSEQFF. CDR3 nucleotides: TGTGCCAGCAGTTACTCTTCGGGGGGCAGTGAGCAGTTCTTC.

The rearrangement joins TRBV21-1 to TRBJ1-1. TRBV21-1 is listed as a pseudogene. This CDR3 spans 13 amino acids. The CDR3 bases are TGTGCCAGCAGGTCGCGCATGAACACTGAAGCTTTCTTT. Its protein is CASRSRMNTEAFF.

The chain joins TRBV4-1 to TRBJ2-3, with D tentatively TRBD2 (6 bases). In germline, CDR1 is MGHRA, CDR2 YSYEKL. The CDR3 is made up of 16 amino acids. Trimming left V 2 bases short and J 4 bases short, with 16 bases between. CDR3 loop: CASSQFGTVMADTQYF. The CDR3 DNA reads TGCGCCAGCAGCCAATTTGGGACTGTAATGGCAGATACGCAGTATTTT.

This chain links TRBV29-1 with TRBJ1-1; a possible D gene is TRBD1 (6 bases). Deletions cut 7 bases from V and 0 bases from J, with 12 bases between. Germline assignment: CDR1 SQVTM and CDR2 ANQGSEA. The CDR3 consists of 13 residues. The CDR3 DNA is TGCAGCGCCCAGACAGGTTTGAACACTGAAGCTTTCTTT. Translated, it gives CSAQTGLNTEAFF.

The chain couples TRBV6-1 to TRBJ2-7, with 7 bases fitting TRBD2. The CDR3 loop spans 19 amino acids. With V trimmed by 1 base and J by 3 bases, 18 bases remained unmatched. Germline lookup yields CDR1 MNHNS and CDR2 SASEGT. This chain's CDR3 is CASSEGGLADETPIYEQYF. CDR3 in DNA: TGTGCCAGCAGTGAAGGGGGTCTAGCGGACGAAACCCCAATCTACGAGCAGTACTTC.

The rearrangement joins TRBV7-2 to TRBJ2-7; no reliable D call. V shed 2 bases and J shed 1 base, with 3 bases lying between them. CDR1 SGHTA and CDR2 FQGNSA come from the germline V gene. The CDR3 is 12 residues long. The CDR3 DNA reads as TGTGCCAGCAGCTTACCTTCCTACGAGCAGTACTTC. This codes for CASSLPSYEQYF.

This rearrangement joins TRBV28 to TRBJ2-6; D perhaps matches TRBD1 (5 bases). The CDR3 is 15 amino acids. Deletions cut 3 bases from V and 9 bases from J, with 15 bases between. Germline assignment: CDR1 MDHEN and CDR2 SYDVKM. The CDR3 reads CASSFRHSRVNVLTF. The DNA of the CDR3 is TGTGCCAGCAGTTTCCGACATAGCAGGGTCAACGTCCTGACTTTC.

The chain has TRBV4-1 and TRBJ2-1, with TRBD1 matching over 8 bases. The length of the CDR3 is 14 residues. Germline CDR1 reads MGHRA; CDR2 reads YSYEKL. V shed 1 base and J 5 bases; nucleotides not matched to a gene: 1. CDR3 DNA sequence: TGCGCCAGCAGCCAAGGGGACAGGCACAATGAGCAGTTCTTC. Translated, it gives CASSQGDRHNEQFF.

As DNA, the CDR3 is TGTGCCAGCAGCAAAGGTTCAGGGGGTTCGGACACTGAAGCTTTCTTT. It yields the protein CASSKGSGGSDTEAFF. The chain is built from TRBV21-1 and TRBJ1-1; TRBD1, the table's D call, was not compared with the DNA. TRBV21-1 is termed a pseudogene. This CDR3 spans 16 amino acids.

The chain has TRBV7-9 and TRBJ2-1; possible D gene TRBD2, 6 bases. Trimming stripped 7 bases from V and 5 bases from J, with 15 bases between. This CDR3 spans 14 amino acids. CDR1 and CDR2 from the germline V gene are SEHNR and FQNEAQ (reference sequence). CDR3: CASTPSGVHNEQFF. The CDR3, as DNA: TGTGCCAGCACCCCGTCGGGGGTACACAATGAGCAGTTCTTC.